Listed here are 29 T cell receptor beta chains from one sample, sequenced in a study of blood T cells in healthy people across ages. Using a J-beta primer mix together with a sample-barcoded 5' primer, a second PCR was run for about 6 to 12 cycles. MiXCR was run by TCRdb on the 5' RACE reads, yielding one entry per CDR3 protein. The top ten clones hold 10% to 15% of a sample with about a million distinct CDR3 sequences, about two fifths of them seen once. Material: blood. These receptors originate from a man between 18 and 35 years old in good health.

This clonotype was seen just once. This CDR3 is CASSRRSGGFGELFF. The CDR3 region has the DNA TGTGCCAGCAGTCGAAGGTCAGGGGGATTCGGGGAGCTGTTTTTT. This rearrangement joins TRBV7-3 to TRBJ2-2, with TRBD1 identical over 7 bases. The CDR3 is 15 residues long. Unmatched junction bases numbered 11, after V lost 6 bases and J lost 7 bases. Germline V gene lookup returns CDR1 SGHTA and CDR2 FQGTGA. The full variable domain, with the rest looked up from reference TRBV7-3 and TRBJ2-2, is GAGVSQTPSNKVTEKGKYVELRCDPISGHTALYWYRQSLGQGPEFLIYFQGTGAADDSGLPNDRFFAVRPEGSVSTLKIQRTERGDSAVYLCASSRRSGGFGELFFGEGSRLTVL.

J is TRBJ1-5 and V is TRBV6-2 or TRBV6-3; 11 bases are a match to TRBD1. Per the germline V gene, CDR1 is MNHEY and CDR2 is SVGEGT. With 6 bases clipped from V and 4 bases from J, the junction kept 8 bases outside the gene matches. There are 16 residues in the CDR3. CDR3 DNA sequence: TGTGCCAGCAGCCCCCCCCGGGACAGGGGGAATCAGCCCCAGCATTTT. This gives the protein CASSPPRDRGNQPQHF.

This clonotype was detected only a few times. The V and J genes are TRBV29-1 and TRBJ1-1, with D maybe TRBD1 (6 bases). With 6 bases removed from V and 0 bases from J, the gap between germline ends came to 11 bases. The CDR3 totals 13 residues. CDR1 and CDR2 from the germline V gene are SQVTM and ANQGSEA. In DNA, the CDR3 is TGCAGCGTATCACAGGGATTGAACACTGAAGCTTTCTTT. Protein product: CSVSQGLNTEAFF.

In this sample, this clonotype turned up many times. This chain uses TRBV4-3 with TRBJ2-3, with no clear D. Germline-derived CDR1 and CDR2 are LGHNA and YSLEER. The CDR3 extends over 13 amino acids. V gave up 3 bases and J gave up 4 bases, with 8 bases separating them. The chain's CDR3 is CASSHSRSDTQYF. The CDR3 DNA sequence: TGCGCCAGCAGCCATAGTCGGTCAGATACGCAGTATTTT.

This clonotype was recorded a few times. This sequence joins TRBV4-2 and TRBJ2-1; a possible D gene is TRBD2 (6 bases). This CDR3 contains 16 residues. CDR1 and CDR2 (germline): LGHNA, YNFKEQ. V lost 1 base to trimming and J lost 5 bases, with 15 bases between them. CDR3 DNA sequence: TGTGCCAGCAGCCAAGCTCGGGGGACCCAAGACAATGAGCAGTTCTTC. The encoded protein is CASSQARGTQDNEQFF.

This clonotype came up many times. The V and J genes are TRBV12-3 or TRBV12-4 and TRBJ2-3; possibly TRBD1 or TRBD2 for D (5 bases each). Trimming shortened V by 5 bases and J by 5 bases, and 14 bases separated the two germline ends. This CDR3 has 14 amino acids. The CDR3 is CASSQGTREDTQYF. In nucleotides, the CDR3 is TGTGCCAGCAGTCAAGGGACCCGGGAAGATACGCAGTATTTT.

The chain carries TRBV9 and TRBJ2-1; 7 bases are a match to TRBD2. Germline CDR1 reads SGDLS; CDR2 reads YYNGEE. V lost 3 bases and J lost 5; bases outside the gene matches: 8. The CDR3 covers 15 residues. The CDR3: CASSASGTTNNEQFF. In DNA, the CDR3 is TGTGCCAGCAGCGCCTCCGGGACTACCAACAATGAGCAGTTCTTC.

CDR3 coding DNA: TGTGCCACCACGGGGGGCACAGATACGCAGTATTTT. Translation: CATTGGTDTQYF. This rearrangement joins TRBV10-3 to TRBJ2-3; weak D call: TRBD2 (6 bases). In germline, CDR1 is ENHRY, CDR2 SYGVKD. V was clipped by 10 bases and J by 1 base, with 9 bases between them. This CDR3 is built from 12 residues.

The chain is built from TRBV5-1 and TRBJ1-2; TRBD1 agrees at 9 bases. Trimming took 3 bases from V and 6 from J; bases not matched to a gene: 12. The CDR3 extends over 16 amino acids. The germline gives CDR1 SGHRS, CDR2 YFSETQ. The CDR3 here is CASSWNTGGRTNGYTF. The CDR3 DNA reads TGCGCCAGCAGCTGGAACACAGGGGGCCGCACTAATGGCTACACCTTC.

The V gene is TRBV29-1, the J gene TRBJ1-1, with a possible D match to TRBD1 (5 bases). Trimming cost V 8 bases and J 0 bases, with 13 bases left between them. CDR1 is SQVTM and CDR2 is ANQGSEA in the germline V gene. The CDR3 length is 13 residues. The CDR3 spells CSSTEGMNTEAFF. The CDR3 nucleotides are TGCAGCTCCACGGAGGGGATGAACACTGAAGCTTTCTTT.

This clonotype was picked up a small number of times. V is TRBV6-2 or TRBV6-3 and J is TRBJ2-7; D may be TRBD1 or TRBD2 (6 bases each). The CDR3 has 16 amino acids. Germline V gene lookup returns CDR1 MNHEY and CDR2 SVGEGT. Trimming left V 2 bases short and J 4 bases short, with 18 bases between. In DNA, the CDR3 is TGTGCCAGCAGTTACCCGCGGGACTCCCAGGGGTACGAGCAGTACTTC. It yields the protein CASSYPRDSQGYEQYF.

This clonotype showed up many times. The chain combines TRBV11-2 with TRBJ1-6, with 7 bases identical to TRBD1. Germline loops: CDR1 SGHAT, CDR2 FQNNGV. Trimming removed 5 bases from V and 8 bases from J; junction bases left unmatched: 9. The CDR3 runs to 15 residues. In nucleotides, the CDR3 is TGTGCCAGCAGCCGTGGACAGGCAATGTATTCACCCCTCCACTTT. Amino acid sequence: CASSRGQAMYSPLHF. The whole variable domain, filled in from reference TRBV11-2 and TRBJ1-6, reads EAGVAQSPRYKIIEKRQSVAFWCNPISGHATLYWYQQILGQGPKLLIQFQNNGVVDDSQLPKDRFSAERLKGVDSTLKIQPAKLEDSAVYLCASSRGQAMYSPLHFGNGTRLTVT.

The chain uses TRBV20-1 and TRBJ2-1, with TRBD2 matching over 8 bases. In germline, CDR1 is DFQATT, CDR2 SNEGSKA (reference sequence). The CDR3 covers 14 residues. The J segment lost 8 bases and the V segment lost 6 bases, leaving 12 bases of the junction unmatched. In DNA form, the CDR3 reads TGCAGTGCCCTTGGGAAAGCGGGGGATGATGAGCAGTTCTTC. Its translation: CSALGKAGDDEQFF.

V gene TRBV16 combines with J gene TRBJ2-1; 7 positions match TRBD1. This CDR3 is 15 amino acids long. Germline V lookup: CDR1 KGHSY, CDR2 FQNENV. V dropped 2 bases and J dropped 6; count of bases not matched to a gene: 7. The DNA for the CDR3 is TGTGCCAGCAGCCAACCTCGGGACAGCTTCAATGAGCAGTTCTTC. Translation gives CASSQPRDSFNEQFF.

The V call is TRBV4-1, the J call TRBJ2-3; maybe TRBD2 (6 bases). The CDR3 totals 17 residues. V lost 4 bases to trimming and J lost 6 bases, with 23 bases between them. Germline V lookup: CDR1 MGHRA, CDR2 YSYEKL. Written as DNA, the CDR3 is TGCGCCAGCAGCCCTACTAGCTGGGGGACGCCGTTGGATACGCAGTATTTT. Translated, it gives CASSPTSWGTPLDTQYF.

The rearrangement joins TRBV3-1 to TRBJ2-2; TRBD1 matches 7 bases. Germline V gene lookup returns CDR1 LGHDT and CDR2 YNNKEL (reference sequence). The V segment lost 0 bases and the J segment 5 bases; nucleotides outside the gene matches: 18. The CDR3 consists of 20 residues. As DNA, the CDR3 is TGTGCCAGCAGCCAAGATTTGGGGTCCATCGGGACAGCTCCTACCGGGGAGCTGTTTTTT. It encodes CASSQDLGSIGTAPTGELFF.

This chain uses TRBV29-1 with TRBJ2-5; D remains unclear. In germline, CDR1 is SQVTM, CDR2 ANQGSEA. The CDR3 has 12 residues. Trimming removed 4 bases at V and 4 bases at J, with 10 bases between. The CDR3 DNA reads as TGCAGCGTTGGGAATTGGGGAGAGACCCAGTACTTC. As protein: CSVGNWGETQYF.

This clonotype was seen only a few times. V usage is TRBV10-3 and J usage is TRBJ1-5; the D is unclear. This CDR3 region has 12 residues. The germline V gene encodes CDR1 ENHRY and CDR2 SYGVKD. V gave up 2 bases and J gave up 5 bases, with 4 bases separating them. CDR3 bases: TGTGCCATCAGTGAGACAGATCAGCCCCAGCATTTT. The encoded protein is CAISETDQPQHF.

CDR3 amino acids: CASSPSGTSYNEQFF. In nucleotides, the CDR3 is TGCGCCAGCAGCCCTAGCGGGACTTCCTACAATGAGCAGTTCTTC. The rearrangement joins TRBV5-1 to TRBJ2-1; 9 positions agree with TRBD2. This CDR3 is 15 amino acids long. Trimming took 4 bases from V and 1 from J; bases not matched to a gene: 3. In germline, CDR1 is SGHRS, CDR2 YFSETQ.

This clonotype has just a few counts. The rearrangement joins TRBV7-8 to TRBJ2-3; D is perhaps TRBD1 (6 bases). This CDR3 is 17 amino acids long. Germline CDR1 reads SGHVS; CDR2 reads FQNEAQ. V lost 5 bases, J lost 3 bases, and 21 bases lay in between. The CDR3 loop is CASSPTVQGRLTDTQYF. Written as DNA, the CDR3 is TGTGCCAGCAGCCCAACCGTACAGGGAAGGTTGACAGATACGCAGTATTTT.

To note about this clonotype: Mismatch with germline at one junction end may stem from a read error. V is TRBV6-2 or TRBV6-3 and J is TRBJ1-1; D unresolved. Germline V gene lookup returns CDR1 MNHEY and CDR2 SVGEGT. This CDR3 is built from 14 residues. CDR3 region: CAGSLLGPYTEAFF. CDR3 in DNA: TGTGCCGGCAGCCTACTTGGGCCTTACACTGAAGCTTTCTTT.

This clonotype has only a few counts. The chain recombines TRBV10-3 with TRBJ1-4; 7 bases fit TRBD1. J was trimmed by 4 bases and V by 5 bases; bases with no gene match: 4. This CDR3 spans 14 amino acids. Germline V gives CDR1 ENHRY, CDR2 SYGVKD. CDR3 nucleotides: TGTGCCATCAGTCCGACAGGGATTAATGAAAAACTGTTTTTT. The encoded protein is CAISPTGINEKLFF.

This clonotype has just a few counts. The rearrangement links TRBV4-1 to TRBJ2-6; D remains unclear. Germline V gene sequence: CDR1 MGHRA, CDR2 YSYEKL. V was pared by 0 bases and J by 1 base, with 4 bases between. The CDR3 spans 15 residues. The CDR3 DNA sequence: TGCGCCAGCAGCCAAGATGCTTCTGGGGCCAACGTCCTGACTTTC. It yields the protein CASSQDASGANVLTF.

The gene calls are TRBV2 and TRBJ1-5; D uncertain. CDR3 length: 13 residues. Looked up from germline, CDR1 is SNHLY and CDR2 is FYNNEI. V lost 8 bases to trimming and J lost 4 bases, with 12 bases between them. CDR3 loop: CASGVEKNQPQHF. CDR3 coding DNA: TGTGCCAGCGGCGTGGAGAAGAATCAGCCCCAGCATTTT.

This clonotype was seen a handful of times. The chain uses TRBV14 and TRBJ1-2; TRBD1 matches at 8 bases. CDR1 and CDR2 (germline): SGHDN, FVKESK. Germline trimming cut 1 base from V and 4 bases from J; bases unmatched to any gene: 5. The CDR3 length is 15 residues. CDR3 nucleotides: TGTGCCAGCAGCCAAGCGGGACAGGCCCTCTATGGCTACACCTTC. Its translation: CASSQAGQALYGYTF.

In its sample, this clonotype was seen a few times. Here the CDR3 reads CASSLEIAGNEQFF. Here the CDR3 DNA reads TGTGCCAGCAGCTTAGAAATTGCGGGAAATGAGCAGTTCTTC. The chain is built from TRBV7-6 and TRBJ2-1; a possible D gene is TRBD2 (6 bases). Trimming took 1 base from V and 7 from J, leaving 11 bases between them. Germline CDR1 and CDR2: SGHVS and FNYEAQ. The CDR3 has 14 residues. Based on the CDR3 plus reference TRBV7-6 and TRBJ2-1, the full variable domain is GAGVSQSPRYKVTKRGQDVALRCDPISGHVSLYWYRQALGQGPEFLTYFNYEAQQDKSGLPNDRFSAERPEGSISTLTIQRTEQRDSAMYRCASSLEIAGNEQFFGPGTRLTVL.

This chain uses TRBV30 with TRBJ1-2; D unclear. The CDR3 contains 13 residues. Trimming pared 5 bases from V and 4 bases from J, leaving 14 bases between. CDR1 GTSNPN and CDR2 SVGIG come from the germline V gene (reference sequence). The CDR3, as DNA: TGTGCCTGGCACGAGGATAAGGCCTATGGCTACACCTTC. Translating gives CAWHEDKAYGYTF.

V gene TRBV9 combines with J gene TRBJ1-1; TRBD1 matches at 8 bases. V shed 6 bases and J 0 bases; nucleotides not matched to a gene: 7. CDR3 length: 15 amino acids. CDR1 is SGDLS, CDR2 YYNGEE, per germline. The DNA of the CDR3 is TGTGCCAGCACGAGACAACAGGGGGTGAACACTGAAGCTTTCTTT. This translates into CASTRQQGVNTEAFF. The entire variable domain, with the rest obtained from reference TRBV9 and TRBJ1-1, is as follows: DSGVTQTPKHLITATGQRVTLRCSPRSGDLSVYWYQQSLDQGLQFLIQYYNGEERAKGNILERFSAQQFPDLHSELNLSSLELGDSALYFCASTRQQGVNTEAFFGQGTRLTVV.

Details on this clonotype: With a much larger clone just one base away, this may be a read error. The V and J genes are TRBV6-2 or TRBV6-3 and TRBJ2-5; 7 bases are shared with TRBD1. This CDR3 has 15 amino acids. Per germline, CDR1 MNHEY and CDR2 SVGEGT. The CDR3 DNA sequence: TGTACCAGCAGTTCCCCCGGGACAGTCAAGGAGACCCAGTACTTC. Translating gives CTSSSPGTVKETQYF.